What follows are 19 T cell receptor beta chains derived from one specimen sequenced in a study of response to subunit inactivated influenza vaccine. A single record per CDR3 protein comes from TCRdb applying MiXCR to the RT-PCR reads. The sample yields 500,000 or so distinct CDR3 sequences, approximately 15% seen once. The specimen comprised CD4+ T cells sorted from PBMCs, sampled less than 30 months after vaccination. These receptors were obtained from a man between 50 and 69 years old who received an inactivated influenza vaccine.

A few counts support this clonotype. V and J are TRBV10-3 and TRBJ2-2, with D maybe TRBD1 (7 bases). Trimming stripped 0 bases from V and 3 bases from J, with 14 bases between. CDR1 and CDR2 (germline): ENHRY, SYGVKD. The CDR3 extends over 17 amino acids. CDR3 sequence (DNA): TGTGCCATCAGTGAGTCGGAGGGGGCGCGGGACACCGGGGAGCTGTTTTTT. This sequence encodes CAISESEGARDTGELFF.

The chain employs TRBV29-1 and TRBJ2-5; TRBD1 matches at 9 bases. The junction had 10 bases not matched to a gene; V was cut back by 6 bases and J by 5 bases. Germline V lookup: CDR1 SQVTM, CDR2 ANQGSEA. This CDR3 contains 14 residues. This CDR3 reads CSVADRGIGETQYF. In nucleotides, the CDR3 is TGCAGCGTCGCGGACAGGGGAATAGGGGAGACCCAGTACTTC. The full variable domain, rest sourced from reference TRBV29-1 and TRBJ2-5, is SAVISQKPSRDICQRGTSLTIQCQVDSQVTMMFWYRQQPGQSLTLIATANQGSEATYESGFVIDKFPISRPNLTFSTLTVSNMSPEDSSIYLCSVADRGIGETQYFGPGTRLLVL.

There are a few counts of this clonotype. This chain connects TRBV6-5 to TRBJ2-1; possible D gene TRBD2, 6 bases. Germline CDR1 MNHEY, CDR2 SVGAGI. Trimming cost V 0 bases and J 0 bases, with 15 bases left between them. The CDR3 is 18 amino acids. The chain's CDR3 is CASSYSSGGTDSYNEQFF. CDR3 sequence (DNA): TGTGCCAGCAGTTACTCGTCGGGCGGGACTGACTCCTACAATGAGCAGTTCTTC.

At least ten counts were recorded for this clonotype. The chain carries TRBV3-1 and TRBJ2-3; D gene unclear. Germline assignment: CDR1 LGHDT and CDR2 YNNKEL (reference sequence). The CDR3 spans 13 residues. V gave up 4 bases and J gave up 0 bases, with 5 bases separating them. The CDR3 region has the DNA TGTGCCAGCAGCCTACCTAGCACAGATACGCAGTATTTT. Translated, it gives CASSLPSTDTQYF.

This clonotype was observed a few times. The rearrangement uses TRBV4-1 and TRBJ2-7; no clear D. V was pared by 0 bases and J by 0 bases, with 9 bases between. Germline loops: CDR1 MGHRA, CDR2 YSYEKL. This CDR3 has 15 residues. CDR3 bases: TGCGCCAGCAGCCAAGATCCCAGGAGCTCCTACGAGCAGTACTTC. This codes for CASSQDPRSSYEQYF.

This clonotype was observed at least ten times. The rearrangement joins TRBV5-1 to TRBJ1-3; possible D gene TRBD1, 5 bases. V lost 0 bases, J lost 0 bases, and 10 bases lay in between. Per germline, CDR1 SGHRS and CDR2 YFSETQ. The CDR3 totals 16 residues. As DNA, the CDR3 is TGCGCCAGCAGCTTGGCCGACAGCCGCTCTGGAAACACCATATATTTT. It encodes CASSLADSRSGNTIYF.

This clonotype was seen once. The V call is TRBV6-1, the J call TRBJ1-2; D call uncertain. The CDR3 has 15 amino acids. The germline V gene has CDR1 MNHNS and CDR2 SASEGT. V was cut by 0 bases and J by 7 bases, with 15 bases left in between. The CDR3 is CASSEAHRRMAGYTF. CDR3 DNA sequence: TGTGCCAGCAGTGAAGCTCACCGGCGGATGGCTGGCTACACCTTC.

This clonotype was recorded once. The chain uses TRBV11-3 and TRBJ2-3; 8 positions match TRBD2. Germline V gene data show CDR1 as SGHNT and CDR2 as YENEEA. Trimming took 5 bases from V and 1 from J; bases not matched to a gene: 5. The CDR3 sequence is 15 residues long. The CDR3 sequence: CASSPQAGGTDTQYF. The CDR3 nucleotides are TGTGCCAGCAGCCCCCAAGCGGGGGGCACAGATACGCAGTATTTT.

This clonotype has at least ten counts. In DNA form, the CDR3 reads TGTGCCAGCTCACCACAGACAGGGGCACTTGAGCAGTTCTTC. Its translation: CASSPQTGALEQFF. This chain links TRBV18 with TRBJ2-1, with TRBD1 identical over 8 bases. The J segment lost 9 bases and the V segment lost 1 base, leaving 5 bases of the junction unmatched. This CDR3 is built from 14 residues. The V gene's germline CDR1 is KGHSH and CDR2 LQKENI.

The chain recombines TRBV5-1 with TRBJ2-3; D is ambiguous. The CDR3 runs 15 residues. CDR1 and CDR2 from the germline V gene are SGHRS and YFSETQ. Trimming shortened V by 6 bases and J by 1 base, and 15 bases separated the two germline ends. The CDR3 nucleotides read TGCGCCAGCACTGCGATTGTCGGCGGCACAGATACGCAGTATTTT. Residues: CASTAIVGGTDTQYF.

The gene calls are TRBV11-2 and TRBJ2-5; TRBD1 agrees at 8 bases. The germline gives CDR1 SGHAT, CDR2 FQNNGV. The CDR3 spans 15 residues. Unmatched junction bases numbered 6, after V lost 1 base and J lost 5 bases. CDR3 DNA: TGTGCCAGCAGCTTAGCCAGGGGGCTCCTGGAGACCCAGTACTTC. It specifies CASSLARGLLETQYF.

This sequence joins TRBV3-1 and TRBJ2-7, with 8 bases that match TRBD2. From germline, CDR1 is LGHDT and CDR2 YNNKEL (reference sequence). Trimming cost V 4 bases and J 3 bases; bases outside gene matches: 11. This CDR3 spans 16 amino acids. The DNA for the CDR3 is TGTGCCAGCAGCCCTCGGGGTAGCGGGATTTTCTACGAGCAGTACTTC. The encoded protein is CASSPRGSGIFYEQYF.

Only a few counts were recorded for this clonotype. This rearrangement joins TRBV20-1 to TRBJ2-7; no reliable D call. The V and J ends lost 6 bases and 3 bases respectively, with 18 bases between them. CDR3 length equals 14 residues. The germline V gene has CDR1 DFQATT and CDR2 SNEGSKA (reference sequence). This CDR3 reads CSASEFADNYEQYF. The DNA for the CDR3 is TGCAGTGCCTCCGAGTTCGCGGATAACTACGAGCAGTACTTC.

This clonotype appeared many times. The chain joins TRBV5-1 to TRBJ1-4; D unresolved. V lost 0 bases and J lost 0, with 9 bases in between. Looked up from germline, CDR1 is SGHRS and CDR2 is YFSETQ. The CDR3 has 16 residues. The CDR3 spells CASSLGTSPTNEKLFF. CDR3 sequence (DNA): TGCGCCAGCAGCTTGGGAACGTCTCCAACTAATGAAAAACTGTTTTTT.

The chain joins TRBV27 to TRBJ2-3; 9 bases map to TRBD2. Germline CDR1 and CDR2: MNHEY and SMNVEV (reference sequence). CDR3 length equals 17 residues. The V segment lost 7 bases and the J segment 0 bases; nucleotides outside the gene matches: 11. The CDR3 sequence is CASIRKASGTSTDTQYF. The CDR3 DNA reads TGTGCCAGCATTCGCAAGGCTAGCGGGACTAGCACAGATACGCAGTATTTT.

The chain uses TRBV3-1 and TRBJ2-1, with 9 nucleotides matching TRBD2. This CDR3 is built from 15 residues. The junction had 5 bases not matched to a gene; V was cut back by 6 bases and J by 2 bases. Germline V gene data show CDR1 as LGHDT and CDR2 as YNNKEL (reference sequence). The CDR3 loop reads CASRGIAGAYNEQFF. The CDR3 DNA reads TGTGCCAGCAGGGGAATAGCGGGAGCCTACAATGAGCAGTTCTTC.

This clonotype was seen a handful of times. The chain has TRBV15 and TRBJ2-3, with D tentatively TRBD1 (6 bases). This CDR3 spans 18 amino acids. The V and J ends lost 0 bases and 2 bases respectively, with 18 bases between them. CDR1 is LNHNV and CDR2 is YYDKDF in the germline V gene (reference sequence). The CDR3 spells CATSRDPGDIWDTDTQYF. The DNA of the CDR3 is TGTGCCACCAGCAGAGATCCCGGGGACATATGGGACACAGATACGCAGTATTTT. Filled out from reference TRBV15 and TRBJ2-3, the complete variable domain reads DAMVIQNPRYQVTQFGKPVTLSCSQTLNHNVMYWYQQKSSQAPKLLFHYYDKDFNNEADTPDNFQSRRPNTSFCFLDIRSPGLGDTAMYLCATSRDPGDIWDTDTQYFGPGTRLTVL.

The chain carries TRBV12-3 or TRBV12-4 and TRBJ1-6; no clear D. With 6 bases removed from V and 9 bases from J, the gap between germline ends came to 9 bases. This CDR3 comprises 12 residues. The CDR3 DNA is TGTGCCAGCAGGACCCCAGGTTCACCCCTCCACTTT. Encoded protein: CASRTPGSPLHF.

A few counts support this clonotype. J is TRBJ1-5 and V is TRBV23-1; 9 nucleotides match TRBD1. TRBV23-1 is given ORF status, its function remaining uncertain. Trimming removed 7 bases from V and 0 bases from J; junction bases left unmatched: 16. There are 19 residues in the CDR3. The CDR3 loop is CASTLREQGADRSNQPQHF. The DNA of the CDR3 is TGCGCCAGCACTCTCCGAGAACAGGGGGCAGATCGTAGCAATCAGCCCCAGCATTTT.